The 30 T cell receptor beta chains below come from one sample, sequenced in a study of blood T cell repertoires in COVID-19. Only in-frame clones appear in the TCRdb table, and some are missing; sequencing was by immunoSEQ multiplex PCR. The sample yields 310,000 or so clones, 80% to 90% seen once. Material for sequencing was peripheral blood. The receptors shown here come from a woman aged 45 to 65 with acute or convalescent COVID-19.

Notes on this clone: This sample also contains other DNA sequences that code for the same CDR3. The chain has TRBV27 and TRBJ2-2; 7 positions agree with TRBD2. From germline, CDR1 is MNHEY and CDR2 SMNVEV (reference sequence). With V trimmed by 2 bases and J by 3 bases, 0 bases remained unmatched. The CDR3 has 14 amino acids. CDR3 DNA: TGTGCCAGCAGTTTAGGGGGGGACACCGGGGAGCTGTTTTTT. It is translated as CASSLGGDTGELFF.

This sequence joins TRBV10-3 and TRBJ1-4; 7 positions agree with TRBD1. Trimming cost V 4 bases and J 8 bases; bases outside gene matches: 19. Germline V gene lookup returns CDR1 ENHRY and CDR2 SYGVKD. CDR3 length: 18 amino acids. The DNA for the CDR3 is TGTGCCATCAGTGTTGGTGCGGCAGATCAAGGGGGCGAGGAAAAACTGTTTTTT. Translating it yields CAISVGAADQGGEEKLFF.

The gene calls are TRBV6-5 and TRBJ2-7; 11 bases are shared with TRBD1. CDR3 size: 13 residues. Germline V gene data show CDR1 as MNHEY and CDR2 as SVGAGI. The V gene end was trimmed by 6 bases and the J gene end by 4 bases; junction bases not matched to a gene: 2. The CDR3 region is CASSRDRGYEQYV. CDR3 coding DNA: TGTGCCAGCAGCCGGGACAGGGGGTACGAGCAGTACGTC.

This clone occurred a few times. This chain links TRBV2 with TRBJ2-3, with TRBD2 identical over 13 bases. The V gene's germline CDR1 is SNHLY and CDR2 FYNNEI. V was pared by 9 bases and J by 2 bases, with 2 bases of the junction left unmatched. This CDR3 region has 14 residues. The CDR3 sequence is CARGTSGITDTQYF. CDR3 nucleotides: TGTGCCAGGGGGACTAGCGGGATCACAGATACGCAGTATTTT.

V and J are TRBV16 and TRBJ1-5; D not resolved. From germline, CDR1 is KGHSY and CDR2 FQNENV. The CDR3 has 16 amino acids. V lost 4 bases and J lost 8, with 21 bases in between. The DNA of the CDR3 is TGTGCCAGCAGCCCCTCCCTCGAGCCCACTAGCGAGCCCCAGCATTTT. It yields the protein CASSPSLEPTSEPQHF.

This clone was seen a handful of times. The genes are TRBV19 and TRBJ1-5; TRBD1 agrees at 7 bases. This CDR3 comprises 14 residues. Per germline, CDR1 LNHDA and CDR2 SQIVND (reference sequence). Unmatched junction bases numbered 4, after V lost 8 bases and J lost 0 bases. CDR3 DNA: TGTGCCAGTGGTGGACAGGATAGCAATCAGCCCCAGCATTTT. It encodes CASGGQDSNQPQHF.

The CDR3 DNA reads as TGTGCCGTCGGGCAGGGTTCTTTAGGCTACACCTTC. This encodes CAVGQGSLGYTF. This sequence joins TRBV15 and TRBJ1-2; D may be TRBD1 (5 bases). CDR3 length: 12 amino acids. Trimming pared 11 bases from V and 8 bases from J, leaving 18 bases between. Per the germline V gene, CDR1 is LNHNV and CDR2 is YYDKDF (reference sequence).

Comments on this clone: Because the CDR3's place on the DNA is in doubt, the DNA is left out and the CDR3 is given as listed by TCRdb. The rearrangement joins TRBV21-1 to TRBJ1-3; TRBD1 is the table's D call and was not checked against the DNA. TRBV21-1 is a documented pseudogene. The CDR3 extends over 18 residues, inclusive of both ends. Here the CDR3 reads CASSKVGTGARSGNTIYF.

V usage is TRBV4-3 and J usage is TRBJ2-1, with 11 bases aligning to TRBD2. Germline loops: CDR1 LGHNA, CDR2 YSLEER. V trimming: 4 bases; J trimming: 5 bases; junction bases outside the gene matches: 4. There are 15 residues in the CDR3. CDR3 residues: CASSLTSGGNNEQFF. The CDR3 DNA reads TGCGCCAGCAGCCTCACTAGCGGGGGAAACAATGAGCAGTTCTTC.

The chain combines TRBV5-1 with TRBJ2-4; D may be TRBD1 (5 bases). This CDR3 is built from 15 residues. Germline-derived CDR1 and CDR2 are SGHRS and YFSETQ. Between the trimmed V and J ends, which lost 4 bases and 8 bases, there was a span of 19 bases. The CDR3 loop is CASSRRTTSEDIQYF. DNA for the CDR3: TGCGCCAGCAGCCGCCGGACAACGTCTGAGGACATTCAGTACTTC.

This sequence joins TRBV28 and TRBJ1-1; a possible D gene is TRBD1 (6 bases). This CDR3 spans 15 amino acids. From germline, CDR1 is MDHEN and CDR2 SYDVKM. V lost 5 bases and J lost 0, with 13 bases in between. The CDR3 nucleotides are TGTGCCAGCAGTCCTTTAAGGGGGATGAACACTGAAGCTTTCTTT. The encoded protein is CASSPLRGMNTEAFF.

V usage is TRBV5-4 and J usage is TRBJ2-3; 7 bases are a match to TRBD2. The CDR3 sequence is 17 residues long. V was clipped by 4 bases and J by 3 bases; unmatched bases: 14. Germline V gene sequence: CDR1 SGHNT, CDR2 YYREEE (reference sequence). The CDR3 sequence: CASSPKNTGGSTDTQYF. CDR3 nucleotides: TGTGCCAGCAGCCCAAAAAATACCGGGGGGAGTACAGATACGCAGTATTTT.

The chain combines TRBV24-1 with TRBJ2-1, with a possible D match to TRBD2 (5 bases). The germline V gene has CDR1 KGHDR and CDR2 SFDVKD. V was shortened by 2 bases and J by 8 bases, with 15 bases between the two germline ends. The CDR3 covers 15 residues. CDR3 loop: CATSDSEVPRDEQFF. The DNA of the CDR3 is TGTGCCACCAGTGATTCGGAGGTCCCGAGGGATGAGCAGTTCTTC.

This clone was seen more than once but under ten times. The rearrangement joins TRBV2 to TRBJ1-1; 7 positions match TRBD1. The J segment lost 6 bases and the V segment lost 7 bases, leaving 11 bases of the junction unmatched. The CDR3 sequence is 14 residues long. CDR1 is SNHLY, CDR2 FYNNEI, per germline. The CDR3 DNA follows: TGTGCCAGCAACTCAGGGGGAGCTTACTCTGAAGCTTTCTTT. Translating it yields CASNSGGAYSEAFF.

The chain carries TRBV11-2 and TRBJ2-2, with 7 bases identical to TRBD1. The CDR3 has 17 residues. Germline V gene lookup returns CDR1 SGHAT and CDR2 FQNNGV. Trimming cost V 1 base and J 4 bases; bases outside gene matches: 9. The CDR3 sequence: CASSLGARGTTTGELFF. DNA of the CDR3: TGTGCCAGCAGCTTAGGGGCCAGGGGGACGACCACCGGGGAGCTGTTTTTT.

The rearrangement uses TRBV19 and TRBJ1-2; D is unclear. CDR3 length equals 15 residues. Per the germline V gene, CDR1 is LNHDA and CDR2 is SQIVND (reference sequence). Deletions cut 2 bases from V and 2 bases from J, with 12 bases between. CDR3 protein: CASSISWNSNYGYTF. In DNA form, the CDR3 reads TGTGCCAGTAGTATAAGTTGGAACAGCAACTATGGCTACACCTTC.

There are a few counts of this clone. This chain connects TRBV6-1 to TRBJ2-1; D uncertain. This CDR3 has 13 amino acids. Per the germline V gene, CDR1 is MNHNS and CDR2 is SASEGT. V was clipped by 2 bases and J by 5 bases, with 7 bases between them. The DNA for the CDR3 is TGTGCCAGCAGTGAATCTCTCCACAATGAGCAGTTCTTC. This encodes CASSESLHNEQFF.

The table lists this clone with a few counts. The rearrangement links TRBV29-1 to TRBJ1-2, with 7 bases fitting TRBD1. This CDR3 region has 10 residues. Germline V gives CDR1 SQVTM, CDR2 ANQGSEA. V lost 6 bases to trimming and J lost 6 bases; unmatched junction nucleotides: 1. The CDR3 here is CSVRGDGYTF. The CDR3 nucleotides are TGCAGCGTCAGGGGGGATGGCTACACCTTC.

The chain has TRBV18 and TRBJ1-1, with TRBD1 matching over 9 bases. Germline assignment: CDR1 KGHSH and CDR2 LQKENI. The CDR3 is 14 amino acids. V lost 6 bases to trimming and J lost 4 bases; unmatched junction nucleotides: 6. In DNA form, the CDR3 reads TGTGCCAGCTCGGGTGAGACAGGGGGCACTGAAGCTTTCTTT. Amino acid sequence: CASSGETGGTEAFF.

V and J are TRBV19 and TRBJ2-1; D is possibly TRBD1 (5 bases). The ends were cut back, 5 bases at V and 7 bases at J, with 12 bases in the middle. Looked up from germline, CDR1 is LNHDA and CDR2 is SQIVND (reference sequence). The CDR3 length is 13 residues. The CDR3 here is CASSGRVRNEQFF. DNA of the CDR3: TGTGCCAGTAGTGGCAGGGTTAGGAATGAGCAGTTCTTC. Full variable domain (outside the CDR3, taken from reference TRBV19 and TRBJ2-1): DGGITQSPKYLFRKEGQNVTLSCEQNLNHDAMYWYRQDPGQGLRLIYYSQIVNDFQKGDIAEGYSVSREKKESFPLTVTSAQKNPTAFYLCASSGRVRNEQFFGPGTRLTVL.

V and J are TRBV10-3 and TRBJ1-1; unclear D gene. CDR1 is ENHRY, CDR2 SYGVKD, per germline. The CDR3 is made up of 11 amino acids. Trimming shortened V by 6 bases and J by 6 bases, and 8 bases separated the two germline ends. DNA for the CDR3: TGTGCCATCAGGCAGAATTCTGAAGCTTTCTTT. Protein sequence: CAIRQNSEAFF.

V gene TRBV30 combines with J gene TRBJ2-5; D ambiguous. CDR3 length equals 15 residues. Trimming cost V 3 bases and J 2 bases, with 16 bases left between them. CDR1 and CDR2 from the germline V gene are GTSNPN and SVGIG (reference sequence). CDR3 in amino acids: CAWRNIVLEQETQYF. CDR3 DNA sequence: TGTGCCTGGAGAAATATAGTCCTAGAGCAAGAGACCCAGTACTTC.

The rearrangement uses TRBV2 and TRBJ1-1; 10 bases are shared with TRBD1. J gave up 0 bases and V 1 base, and 2 bases lay outside the gene matches. Germline V gene sequence: CDR1 SNHLY, CDR2 FYNNEI. This CDR3 comprises 16 residues. The CDR3 protein is CASSEGGQGLNTEAFF. Here the CDR3 DNA reads TGTGCCAGCAGTGAAGGGGGACAGGGGTTGAACACTGAAGCTTTCTTT.

Only a few counts were recorded for this clone. The CDR3 DNA is TGTGCCAGCAGCGTAGGAAGTAGCGGGAGGGCTGACCGTATATACAATGAGCAGTTCTTC. It codes for CASSVGSSGRADRIYNEQFF. The chain carries TRBV9 and TRBJ2-1, with 11 nucleotides matching TRBD2. CDR1 and CDR2 (germline): SGDLS, YYNGEE. This CDR3 region has 20 residues. The V and J ends lost 0 bases and 4 bases, in that order; junction bases with no gene match: 15.

The gene calls are TRBV6-6 and TRBJ2-5; the D gene is possibly TRBD2 (6 bases). Germline loops: CDR1 MNHNY, CDR2 SVGAGI (reference sequence). The CDR3 runs 15 residues. Trimming cost V 3 bases and J 2 bases, with 13 bases left between them. As DNA, the CDR3 is TGTGCCAGCAGTTATTGGAGGGAGAGGCAAGAGACCCAGTACTTC. Amino acids: CASSYWRERQETQYF.

This chain uses TRBV6-5 with TRBJ1-6, with a weak D call TRBD1 (6 bases). CDR3 length: 13 residues. Germline values: CDR1 MNHEY, CDR2 SVGAGI. Between the trimmed V and J ends, which lost 7 bases and 6 bases, there was a span of 10 bases. The chain's CDR3 is CASIRGLNSPLHF. The DNA of the CDR3 is TGTGCCAGCATCAGGGGTCTTAATTCACCCCTCCACTTT.

The chain links TRBV20-1 to TRBJ2-5, with 9 bases that match TRBD2. Germline V lookup: CDR1 DFQATT, CDR2 SNEGSKA (reference sequence). The length of the CDR3 is 11 residues. Germline trimming cut 3 bases from V and 10 bases from J; bases unmatched to any gene: 3. CDR3 protein: CSARASGDQYF. The CDR3 DNA reads TGCAGTGCTAGGGCTAGCGGGGACCAGTACTTC.

The chain recombines TRBV2 with TRBJ1-2, with TRBD1 matching over 7 bases. Germline V gene data show CDR1 as SNHLY and CDR2 as FYNNEI. The CDR3 runs 13 residues. J was trimmed by 7 bases and V by 6 bases; bases with no gene match: 8. This chain's CDR3 is CASRTDRDGGYTF. The CDR3 bases are TGTGCCAGCAGGACCGACAGGGATGGTGGCTACACCTTC. The whole variable domain, filled in from reference TRBV2 and TRBJ1-2, reads EPEVTQTPSHQVTQMGQEVILRCVPISNHLYFYWYRQILGQKVEFLVSFYNNEISEKSEIFDDQFSVERPDGSNFTLKIRSTKLEDSAMYFCASRTDRDGGYTFGSGTRLTVV.

V usage is TRBV5-6 and J usage is TRBJ2-5; TRBD1 might be the D (8 bases). Germline V CDR1 and CDR2: SGHDT, YYEEEE. CDR3 length equals 16 residues. Trimming took off 0 bases at V and 2 bases at J, with 14 bases between the two ends. In nucleotides, the CDR3 is TGTGCCAGCAGCTTGGAACAGGGGGGGTGGCAAGAGACCCAGTACTTC. Protein sequence: CASSLEQGGWQETQYF.

This chain uses TRBV7-2 with TRBJ2-3; 7 nucleotides agree with TRBD1. Germline V lookup: CDR1 SGHTA, CDR2 FQGNSA. J gave up 6 bases and V 1 base, and 4 bases lay outside the gene matches. This CDR3 region has 14 residues. In DNA, the CDR3 is TGTGCCAGCAGCTTAGACAGGGGCGCGGATACGCAGTATTTT. Translated: CASSLDRGADTQYF.